This passage covers 3 T cell receptor beta chains from one sample sequenced in a study of T cell responses to AZD1222 COVID-19 vaccine. This table comes from immunoSEQ multiplex PCR, and its TCRdb copy is limited to in-frame clones, with some not included. This table holds about 140,000 clones, approximately 85% found once. The sequencing here drew on peripheral blood, taken 28 days after the second dose of the MenACWY control vaccine. The receptors shown here come from an adult who received the MenACWY meningococcal vaccine as a control.

The chain has TRBV24-1 and TRBJ1-5; D call uncertain. Germline values: CDR1 KGHDR, CDR2 SFDVKD. Trimming shortened V by 0 bases and J by 4 bases, and 6 bases separated the two germline ends. There are 14 residues in the CDR3. CDR3 protein: CATSDLSINQPQHF. In nucleotides, the CDR3 is TGTGCCACCAGTGATTTGTCTATTAATCAGCCCCAGCATTTT.

This clone was seen a few times. The V gene is TRBV4-1, the J gene TRBJ1-5; D may be TRBD1 (6 bases). CDR3 length: 16 residues. V was clipped by 1 base and J by 1 base, with 11 bases between them. From germline, CDR1 is MGHRA and CDR2 YSYEKL. The CDR3 protein is CASSQVRGASNQPQHF. CDR3 DNA: TGCGCCAGCAGCCAAGTGCGGGGGGCGAGCAATCAGCCCCAGCATTTT.

The J gene is TRBJ2-6, the V gene TRBV5-4; D is undetermined. This CDR3 region has 17 residues. V was shortened by 4 bases and J by 2 bases, with 16 bases between the two germline ends. The germline CDR1 and CDR2 sequences are SGHNT and YYREEE (reference sequence). This CDR3 is CASSPLQGQTGANVLTF. In DNA form, the CDR3 reads TGTGCCAGCAGCCCCTTACAAGGGCAAACTGGGGCCAACGTCCTGACTTTC.